These 11 T cell receptor beta chains were all obtained from the same sample, sequenced in a study of shared T cell receptors in the human thymus. Sequenced by immunoSEQ multiplex PCR; TCRdb stores in-frame clones only, minus some. The sample includes 500,000 to 750,000 clones, over 75% of them seen just once. These data are also associated with another study on human thymus T cells.

Sequenced input: thymocytes. The receptor set was obtained from a boy in the first two years of life with a congenital heart defect.

The rearrangement joins TRBV28 to TRBJ1-4; a weak D match, TRBD1 (5 bases). V lost 6 bases and J lost 2, with 10 bases in between. Per germline, CDR1 MDHEN and CDR2 SYDVKM. CDR3 length equals 14 residues. CDR3 in DNA: TGTGCCAGCAGACTCGGGGGGACTAATGAAAAACTGTTTTTT. Residues: CASRLGGTNEKLFF.

J is TRBJ2-7 and V is TRBV5-8; 11 nucleotides agree with TRBD2. CDR3 length: 16 amino acids. The trim removed 6 bases at V and 3 bases at J, leaving 11 bases unmatched. Germline V gene lookup returns CDR1 SGHTS and CDR2 YDEGEE. The CDR3 DNA reads as TGTGCCAGCACCCTGCCGCTAGCGGGAGGCGGCTACGAGCAGTACTTC. Its translation is CASTLPLAGGGYEQYF.

The rearrangement joins TRBV5-1 to TRBJ1-4; 7 bases map to TRBD1. CDR1 is SGHRS, CDR2 YFSETQ, per germline. The length of the CDR3 is 17 residues. J lost 6 bases, V lost 0 bases, and 11 bases had no gene match. The CDR3 protein is CASSLGQGVHRDEKLFF. CDR3 bases: TGCGCCAGCAGCTTGGGACAGGGAGTGCACAGAGATGAAAAACTGTTTTTT.

Of note for this clone: In the same sample, other DNA sequences code for this CDR3. The chain is built from TRBV6-5 and TRBJ2-3, with D perhaps matching TRBD1 (5 bases). CDR1 and CDR2 (germline): MNHEY, SVGAGI. V lost 0 bases and J 1 base, leaving 8 bases between the germline ends. CDR3 length: 15 amino acids. CDR3 sequence: CASSYSGRGTDTQYF. In DNA, the CDR3 is TGTGCCAGCAGTTACTCGGGCAGGGGCACAGATACGCAGTATTTT.

This chain links TRBV7-2 with TRBJ2-1, with 12 nucleotides matching TRBD2. The CDR3 extends over 18 amino acids. Trimming removed 1 base from V and 0 bases from J; junction bases left unmatched: 4. Looked up from germline, CDR1 is SGHTA and CDR2 is FQGNSA. CDR3 in DNA: TGTGCCAGCAGCTTAGGAACTAGCGGGGGGAGCTCCTACAATGAGCAGTTCTTC. This gives the protein CASSLGTSGGSSYNEQFF.

The CDR3 is CASSGGRVGDLNTEAFF. DNA for the CDR3: TGTGCCAGCAGCGGAGGGAGGGTGGGAGACCTGAACACTGAAGCTTTCTTT. The rearrangement joins TRBV11-3 to TRBJ1-1; the D is unclear. The ends were cut back, 5 bases at V and 0 bases at J, with 19 bases in the middle. Germline lookup yields CDR1 SGHNT and CDR2 YENEEA. The CDR3 runs 17 residues.

This sequence joins TRBV27 and TRBJ2-7; 8 bases align to TRBD1. After removal of 8 bases from V and 3 bases from J, the junction contained 3 bases not matched to a gene. The V gene's germline CDR1 is MNHEY and CDR2 SMNVEV (reference sequence). The CDR3 consists of 12 residues. The CDR3 DNA follows: TGTGCCAGCGGACAGGGAGGCTACGAGCAGTACTTC. The encoded protein is CASGQGGYEQYF.

The V call is TRBV11-3, the J call TRBJ2-7; no clear D gene. The CDR3 is made up of 15 amino acids. Trimming cost V 1 base and J 0 bases, with 10 bases left between them. CDR1 is SGHNT and CDR2 is YENEEA in the germline V gene. CDR3 sequence (DNA): TGTGCCAGCAGCTTAGGGGCCACCCCCTCCTACGAGCAGTACTTC. This gives the protein CASSLGATPSYEQYF. Full variable domain (remainder filled in from reference TRBV11-3 and TRBJ2-7): EAGVVQSPRYKIIEKKQPVAFWCNPISGHNTLYWYLQNLGQGPELLIRYENEEAVDDSQLPKDRFSAERLKGVDSTLKIQPAELGDSAVYLCASSLGATPSYEQYFGPGTRLTVT.

V usage is TRBV10-1 and J usage is TRBJ2-7, with 7 bases aligning to TRBD1. Germline V gene data show CDR1 as WNHNN and CDR2 as SYGVQD (reference sequence). V trimming: 5 bases; J trimming: 2 bases; junction bases outside the gene matches: 9. The CDR3 sequence is 15 residues long. CDR3 sequence (DNA): TGCGCCAGCAGTACGGGACAGCAAATCCCCTACGAGCAGTACTTC. Its translation: CASSTGQQIPYEQYF.

V and J are TRBV11-2 and TRBJ2-7; 8 nucleotides agree with TRBD2. The CDR3 consists of 13 residues. The V gene's germline CDR1 is SGHAT and CDR2 FQNNGV. Trimming at V came to 1 base and at J to 13 bases, leaving 9 bases not matched to a gene. CDR3 loop: CASSLAGGPERYF. CDR3 coding DNA: TGTGCCAGCAGCTTAGCGGGAGGGCCCGAGCGCTACTTC.

This chain uses TRBV14 with TRBJ2-7, with D tentatively TRBD2 (5 bases). V lost 0 bases, J lost 0 bases, and 6 bases lay in between. The CDR3 consists of 14 residues. Germline CDR1 is SGHDN and CDR2 is FVKESK. CDR3: CASSQEGLSYEQYF. CDR3 nucleotide sequence: TGTGCCAGCAGCCAAGAAGGACTCTCCTACGAGCAGTACTTC.